This T cell receptor beta chain emerged from a study of blood T cell repertoires in COVID-19. Turning to the study itself: The United States, Italy and Spain supplied acute and convalescent COVID-19 samples. Sources were T cells, B-cell-depleted T cells, or PBMCs; the material itself was cDNA or gDNA.

As processed by the authors: Reference gene primer amplification in the assay estimated nucleated cell counts. Clones were read by immunoSEQ multiplex PCR, and TCRdb kept only the in-frame ones, dropping some. That table gives V, J and clone size, and the DNA gave D and trimming. The sample has over 30,000 clones; 88% are singletons. Germline V lookup: CDR1 MNHEY, CDR2 SMNVEV (reference sequence). There are 14 residues in the CDR3. Trimming stripped 8 bases from V and 0 bases from J, with 8 bases between. The genes are TRBV27 and TRBJ2-6, with D possibly TRBD2 on 5 matching bases. The receptor was derived from a human donor in a cohort sampled during active COVID-19. The specimen sequenced was peripheral blood. CDR3 sequence: CASGGLSGANVLTF. The CDR3 DNA follows: TGTGCCAGCGGCGGGCTCTCTGGGGCCAACGTCCTGACTTTC.